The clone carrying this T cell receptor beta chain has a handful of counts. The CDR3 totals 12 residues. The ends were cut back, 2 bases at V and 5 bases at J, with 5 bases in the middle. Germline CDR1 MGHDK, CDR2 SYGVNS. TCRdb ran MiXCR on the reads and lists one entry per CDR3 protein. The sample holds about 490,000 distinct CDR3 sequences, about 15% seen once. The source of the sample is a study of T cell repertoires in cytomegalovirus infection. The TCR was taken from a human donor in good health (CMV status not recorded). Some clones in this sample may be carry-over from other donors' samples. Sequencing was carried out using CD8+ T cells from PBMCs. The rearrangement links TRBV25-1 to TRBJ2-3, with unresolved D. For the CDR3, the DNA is TGTGCCAGCAGTGAAGCTTTAGATACGCAGTATTTT. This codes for CASSEALDTQYF. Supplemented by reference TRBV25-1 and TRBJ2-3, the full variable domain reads EADIYQTPRYLVIGTGKKITLECSQTMGHDKMYWYQQDPGMELHLIHYSYGVNSTEKGDLSSESTVSRIRTEHFPLTLESARPSHTSQYLCASSEALDTQYFGPGTRLTVL.